The present T cell receptor (beta chain) was sequenced within a study of blood T cell repertoires in COVID-19. About the research overall: Samples of COVID-19 (acute and convalescent) were obtained from the United States, Italy and Spain. Nucleic acid was either cDNA or gDNA, and it came from T cells, B-cell-depleted T cells, or PBMCs.

Per the study methods: Estimation of nucleated cell counts was performed using reference gene primer amplification. Sequenced by immunoSEQ multiplex PCR; TCRdb stores in-frame clones only, minus some. The DNA gave D and trimming, while V, J and clone size come from that table. This sample carries about 310,000 clones, roughly 86% of them seen once, and the ten largest clones take around 7.8%. The CDR3 is 13 residues long. Germline V gives CDR1 SGHTA, CDR2 FQGNSA. J gave up 5 bases and V 5 bases, and 5 bases lay outside the gene matches. This sequence originates from a woman in her forties or fifties who had recovered from COVID-19. Sample: peripheral blood. The chain carries TRBV7-2 and TRBJ1-1; TRBD1 aligns across 7 bases. CDR3 nucleotides: TGTGCCAGCAGCGAGGGGACAGCAACTGAAGCTTTCTTT. It encodes CASSEGTATEAFF.